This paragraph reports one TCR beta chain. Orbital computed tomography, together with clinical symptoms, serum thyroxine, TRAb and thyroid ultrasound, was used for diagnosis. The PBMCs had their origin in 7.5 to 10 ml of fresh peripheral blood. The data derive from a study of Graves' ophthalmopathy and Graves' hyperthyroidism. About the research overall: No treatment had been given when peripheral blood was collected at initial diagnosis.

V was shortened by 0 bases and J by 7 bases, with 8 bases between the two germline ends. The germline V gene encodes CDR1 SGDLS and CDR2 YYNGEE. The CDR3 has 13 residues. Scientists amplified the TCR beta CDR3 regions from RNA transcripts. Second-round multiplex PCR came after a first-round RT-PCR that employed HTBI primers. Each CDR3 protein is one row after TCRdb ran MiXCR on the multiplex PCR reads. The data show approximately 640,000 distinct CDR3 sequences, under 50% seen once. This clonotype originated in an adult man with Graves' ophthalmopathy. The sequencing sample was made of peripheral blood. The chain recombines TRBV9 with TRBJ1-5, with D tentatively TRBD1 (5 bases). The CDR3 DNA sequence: TGTGCCAGCAGCGTAGGGGACGGGCAGCCCCAGCATTTT. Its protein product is CASSVGDGQPQHF.